These 10 T cell receptor beta chains came from one sample sequenced in a study of human T cells and chemical hapten exposure. The starting material, unfractionated whole blood, was used for total RNA extraction. In TCRdb, the 5' RACE reads were re-called with MiXCR into one record per CDR3 protein. Among 110,000 to 150,000 distinct CDR3 sequences listed, around 4.4% were seen once. These receptor sequences come from a female donor in good health.

At least ten counts were recorded for this clonotype. The V gene is TRBV7-2, the J gene TRBJ2-6, with a possible D match to TRBD1 (5 bases). The CDR3 consists of 16 residues. Deletions cut 8 bases from V and 0 bases from J, with 14 bases between. The germline CDR1 and CDR2 sequences are SGHTA and FQGNSA. The CDR3: CASHRTVSSGANVLTF. The CDR3 nucleotides are TGTGCCAGCCACAGGACCGTAAGCTCTGGGGCCAACGTCCTGACTTTC.

This clonotype has at least ten counts. This chain joins TRBV11-2 and TRBJ1-5; D is perhaps TRBD1 (6 bases). Trimming left V 5 bases short and J 4 bases short, with 24 bases between. The germline V gene encodes CDR1 SGHAT and CDR2 FQNNGV. The CDR3 totals 18 residues. The CDR3 bases are TGTGCCAGCAGCCACCTGGGACATTCAAACATGGGGAATCAGCCCCAGCATTTT. It codes for CASSHLGHSNMGNQPQHF.

This clonotype was recorded at least ten times. The V and J genes are TRBV14 and TRBJ2-3; tentative D call: TRBD1 (5 bases). The CDR3 consists of 14 residues. Trimming took 5 bases from V and 2 from J, leaving 11 bases between them. Germline CDR1 and CDR2: SGHDN and FVKESK. The CDR3 here is CASSMDTVTDTQYF. The CDR3 DNA is TGTGCCAGCAGCATGGACACAGTCACAGATACGCAGTATTTT.

This clonotype was observed many times. This rearrangement joins TRBV20-1 to TRBJ1-1; no clear D. V lost 3 bases, J lost 2 bases, and 7 bases lay in between. CDR1 DFQATT and CDR2 SNEGSKA come from the germline V gene (reference sequence). The CDR3 spans 12 residues. CDR3 in amino acids: CSASSGNTEAFF. For the CDR3, the DNA is TGCAGTGCTAGCTCGGGTAACACTGAAGCTTTCTTT.

This clonotype was counted ten times or more. The chain carries TRBV7-2 and TRBJ2-5; TRBD1 matches at 8 bases. Germline-derived CDR1 and CDR2 are SGHTA and FQGNSA. The junction had 10 bases not matched to a gene; V was cut back by 0 bases and J by 1 base. The CDR3 is 18 amino acids. In DNA, the CDR3 is TGTGCCAGCAGCTTAGCTCCTATAGGAGGGACAGGCCAAGAGACCCAGTACTTC. Amino acids: CASSLAPIGGTGQETQYF.

This clonotype was seen ten or more times. This sequence joins TRBV20-1 and TRBJ2-1; D remains ambiguous. The germline CDR1 and CDR2 sequences are DFQATT and SNEGSKA (reference sequence). The CDR3 sequence is 16 residues long. Trimming pared 5 bases from V and 3 bases from J, leaving 20 bases between. CDR3 nucleotide sequence: TGCAGTGCTTTCTACCCGGGCCATCTAAGCTACAATGAGCAGTTCTTC. Its translation: CSAFYPGHLSYNEQFF.

In its sample, this clonotype was seen many times. The chain carries TRBV12-3 or TRBV12-4 and TRBJ2-3; D may match TRBD1 or TRBD2 (6 bases each). The CDR3 has 15 residues. V lost 6 bases, J lost 3 bases, and 16 bases lay in between. The CDR3 here is CASRLRGGRTDTQYF. CDR3 DNA sequence: TGTGCCAGCAGATTACGAGGGGGGCGGACAGATACGCAGTATTTT.

V is TRBV27 and J is TRBJ1-6, with TRBD1 as a possible D gene (5 bases). CDR3 length: 14 amino acids. V gave up 5 bases and J gave up 7 bases, with 12 bases separating them. Germline V gene sequence: CDR1 MNHEY, CDR2 SMNVEV (reference sequence). The CDR3 nucleotides read TGTGCCAGCAGTCAGCCGGGACCCAATTCACCCCTCCACTTT. Its protein product is CASSQPGPNSPLHF.

This clonotype was recorded at least ten times. The gene calls are TRBV15 and TRBJ1-2; no clear D gene. This CDR3 has 13 amino acids. V shed 1 base and J shed 3 bases, with 6 bases lying between them. Germline V CDR1 and CDR2: LNHNV, YYDKDF (reference sequence). CDR3 sequence (DNA): TGTGCCACCAGCAGAGGGGTGGACTATGGCTACACCTTC. It yields the protein CATSRGVDYGYTF.

The table lists this clonotype with a few counts. This chain connects TRBV20-1 to TRBJ2-5, with TRBD2 matching 8 bases. Germline V CDR1 and CDR2: DFQATT, SNEGSKA (reference sequence). The V gene end was trimmed by 2 bases and the J gene end by 7 bases; junction bases not matched to a gene: 6. This CDR3 is 13 amino acids long. The DNA of the CDR3 is TGCAGTGCTAGACAGACTAGCGCGGCGACCCAGTACTTC. Its protein is CSARQTSAATQYF.